The rows below give T cell receptor beta chains drawn from one sample of a study of T cell repertoires in cytomegalovirus infection. TCRdb analysed the reads with MiXCR anew, one entry per CDR3 protein. This sample has under 500,000 distinct CDR3 sequences, with about 39% found just once. Antigen specificity for these receptors is unknown. Sequenced material: cultured PBMCs, taken from culture after CMV antigen stimulation. The receptors here all came from a human donor in good health (CMV status not recorded). Some clones in this sample may be carry-over from other donors' samples. CDR3s include the opening cysteine and the closing phenylalanine or tryptophan. D genes are given only for firm matches. Rows may omit the clone size; those that give it use once, few, many or a size class.

v_gene	j_gene	abundance	d_gene	CDR3aa	CDR3nt
TRBV20-1	TRBJ1-1	few	NA	CSARDRMNTEAFF	TGCAGTGCTAGAGACAGAATGAACACTGAAGCTTTCTTT
TRBV7-2	TRBJ2-7	NA	NA	CASSLAGRGQYF	TGTGCCAGCAGCTTGGCAGGACGAGGGCAGTACTTC
TRBV15	TRBJ2-3	NA	TRBD2	CATRPAGGADTQYF	TGTGCCACCAGACCAGCGGGAGGAGCAGATACGCAGTATTTT
TRBV12-3/TRBV12-4	TRBJ1-1	NA	TRBD1	CASSPSTGGNTEAFF	TGTGCCAGCAGTCCCTCGACAGGGGGGAACACTGAAGCTTTCTTT
TRBV6-2/TRBV6-3	TRBJ2-7	few	NA	CASSYLEGGYEQYF	TGTGCCAGCAGTTATCTTGAAGGGGGCTACGAGCAGTACTTC
TRBV11-3	TRBJ2-5	few	TRBD2	CASSPGLEGTQYF	TGTGCCAGCAGCCCCGGACTAGAAGGGACCCAGTACTTC
TRBV6-5	TRBJ1-1	few	TRBD1	CASSSVGQAITGAFF	TGTGCCAGCAGTTCCGTCGGACAGGCTATTACTGGAGCTTTCTTT
TRBV12-3/TRBV12-4	TRBJ2-2	NA	NA	CASSLSGRFPGELFF	TGTGCCAGCAGTTTAAGTGGGAGGTTCCCCGGGGAGCTGTTTTTT
TRBV7-6	TRBJ1-1	NA	NA	CASSIIALGPANTEAFF	TGTGCCAGCAGCATAATAGCTTTGGGACCCGCGAACACTGAAGCTTTCTTT
TRBV7-9	TRBJ2-4	few	TRBD2	CASSSGLAGTLGKNIQYF	TGTGCCAGCAGCTCGGGGCTAGCGGGGACTCTAGGCAAAAACATTCAGTACTTC
TRBV10-3	TRBJ2-2	NA	TRBD2	CAISQLAGATNTGELFF	TGTGCCATCAGTCAACTAGCGGGGGCGACGAACACCGGGGAGCTGTTTTTT
TRBV6-5	TRBJ1-2	NA	NA	CASSRNRVDYGYTF	TGTGCCAGCAGTCGTAACAGGGTGGACTATGGCTACACCTTC
TRBV2	TRBJ2-7	NA	NA	CASTQELVGEQYF	TGTGCCAGCACCCAAGAACTAGTCGGCGAGCAGTACTTC
TRBV2	TRBJ2-1	few	NA	CASGWIGHEQFF	TGTGCCAGCGGATGGATTGGCCATGAGCAGTTCTTC
TRBV10-3	TRBJ1-3	few	NA	CAITQGPGNTIYF	TGTGCCATCACCCAGGGCCCTGGAAACACCATATATTTT
TRBV6-5	TRBJ1-1	NA	NA	CASSYGGGGTEAFF	TGTGCCAGCAGTTACGGGGGAGGAGGCACTGAAGCTTTCTTT
TRBV7-8	TRBJ2-1	NA	TRBD2	CASSVLLTRLAGENNEQFF	TGTGCCAGCAGCGTACTGCTCACCAGACTAGCGGGAGAGAATAATGAGCAGTTCTTC
TRBV5-1	TRBJ1-2	NA	NA	CASSLDRGSSGYTF	TGCGCCAGCAGCTTGGATCGGGGAAGCTCTGGCTACACCTTC
TRBV29-1	TRBJ1-1	once	TRBD1	CSVDPGGQGNTEAFF	TGCAGCGTTGATCCAGGGGGACAGGGGAACACTGAAGCTTTCTTT
TRBV20-1	TRBJ1-1	NA	TRBD1	CSARKGGTGGFVNTEAFF	TGCAGTGCTAGGAAAGGTGGGACAGGGGGTTTCGTGAACACTGAAGCTTTCTTT
TRBV7-2	TRBJ2-1	few	NA	CASSLGGGLGEQFF	TGTGCCAGCAGCTTAGGAGGGGGTTTGGGTGAGCAGTTCTTC
TRBV7-2	TRBJ2-5	NA	NA	CASSLERGVKTQYF	TGTGCCAGCAGCTTAGAAAGGGGGGTAAAGACCCAGTACTTC
TRBV7-6	TRBJ2-1	NA	TRBD2	CASSLALAGGPREQFF	TGTGCCAGCAGCTTAGCTCTGGCGGGAGGGCCTCGGGAGCAGTTCTTC
TRBV7-2	TRBJ2-7	few	NA	CASSLDTHYEQYF	TGTGCCAGCAGCTTAGACACCCACTACGAGCAGTACTTC
TRBV29-1	TRBJ2-1	NA	TRBD1	CSGAMTGPNEQFF	TGCAGCGGGGCGATGACAGGGCCCAATGAGCAGTTCTTC
TRBV12-3/TRBV12-4	TRBJ1-4	NA	TRBD1	CASSLATGREKLFF	TGTGCCAGCAGTTTAGCGACAGGGAGGGAAAAACTGTTTTTT
TRBV7-2	TRBJ2-7	NA	TRBD2	CASSLRTSGYEQYF	TGTGCCAGCAGCCTTCGGACTAGCGGCTACGAGCAGTACTTC
TRBV11-2	TRBJ1-2	NA	NA	CASSFQPNYGYTF	TGTGCCAGCAGCTTTCAGCCTAACTATGGCTACACCTTC
TRBV19	TRBJ1-2	once	NA	CASRSANYGYTF	TGTGCCAGTAGATCAGCTAACTATGGCTACACCTTC
TRBV6-1	TRBJ1-1	NA	NA	CASSEGGGKGAFF	TGTGCCAGCAGTGAGGGGGGAGGCAAGGGAGCTTTCTTT
TRBV5-1	TRBJ2-7	NA	NA	CASSPGTVAYEQYF	TGCGCCAGCAGCCCCGGGACGGTCGCTTACGAGCAGTACTTC
TRBV19	TRBJ1-6	NA	NA	CASGESSYNSPLHF	TGTGCCAGCGGGGAGAGCTCCTATAATTCACCCCTCCACTTT
TRBV11-3	TRBJ2-3	few	TRBD2	CASSLRGREFDTQYF	TGTGCCAGCAGCTTACGTGGGCGGGAGTTTGATACGCAGTATTTT
TRBV6-6	TRBJ2-1	few	NA	CASSYSTQVNNEQFF	TGTGCCAGCAGTTACTCGACCCAGGTCAACAATGAGCAGTTCTTC
TRBV7-6	TRBJ1-2	few	NA	CASSLWGGGYTF	TGTGCCAGCAGCTTATGGGGCGGTGGCTACACCTTC
TRBV10-3	TRBJ2-7	NA	TRBD2	CAIRDRGSGSPHEQYF	TGTGCCATCAGGGACCGCGGGAGCGGGAGCCCCCACGAGCAGTACTTC
TRBV19	TRBJ2-7	NA	NA	CASSIGRGTGYEQYF	TGTGCCAGTAGTATTGGTAGAGGGACGGGGTACGAGCAGTACTTC